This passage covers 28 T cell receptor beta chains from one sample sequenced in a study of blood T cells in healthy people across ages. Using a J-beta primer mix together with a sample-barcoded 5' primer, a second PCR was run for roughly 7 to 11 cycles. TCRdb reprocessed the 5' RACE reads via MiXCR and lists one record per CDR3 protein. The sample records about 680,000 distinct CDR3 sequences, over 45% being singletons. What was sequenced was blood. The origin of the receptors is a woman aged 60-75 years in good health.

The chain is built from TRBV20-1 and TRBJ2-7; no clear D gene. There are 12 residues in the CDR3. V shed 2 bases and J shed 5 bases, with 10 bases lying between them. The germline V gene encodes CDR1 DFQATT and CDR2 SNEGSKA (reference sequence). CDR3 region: CSARPLLDEQYF. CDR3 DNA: TGCAGTGCTAGACCTCTCTTAGACGAGCAGTACTTC.

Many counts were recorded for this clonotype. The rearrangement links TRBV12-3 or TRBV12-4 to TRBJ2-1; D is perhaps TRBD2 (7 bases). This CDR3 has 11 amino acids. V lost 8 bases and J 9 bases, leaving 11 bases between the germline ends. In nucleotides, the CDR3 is TGTGCCAGCGGGGGAGGGGGTGAGCAGTTCTTC. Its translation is CASGGGGEQFF.

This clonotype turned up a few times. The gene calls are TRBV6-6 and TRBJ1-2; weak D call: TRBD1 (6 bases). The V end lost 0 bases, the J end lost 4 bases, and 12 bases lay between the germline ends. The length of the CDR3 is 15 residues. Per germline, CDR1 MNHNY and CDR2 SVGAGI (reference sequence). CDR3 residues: CASSYSKQGFYGYTF. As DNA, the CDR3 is TGTGCCAGCAGTTACTCGAAACAGGGATTCTATGGCTACACCTTC.

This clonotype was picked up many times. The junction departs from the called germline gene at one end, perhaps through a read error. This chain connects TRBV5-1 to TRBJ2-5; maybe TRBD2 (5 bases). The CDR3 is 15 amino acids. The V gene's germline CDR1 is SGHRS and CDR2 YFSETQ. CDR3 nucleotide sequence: TGTGCCAGCAGTTTAGGACTCGCAGGAGAAGAGACCCAGTACTTC. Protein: CASSLGLAGEETQYF.

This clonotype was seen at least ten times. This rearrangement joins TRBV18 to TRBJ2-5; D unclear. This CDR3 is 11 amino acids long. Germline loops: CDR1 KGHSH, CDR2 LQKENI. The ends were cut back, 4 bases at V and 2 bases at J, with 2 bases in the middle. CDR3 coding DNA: TGTGCCAGCTCACAACAAGAGACCCAGTACTTC. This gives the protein CASSQQETQYF.

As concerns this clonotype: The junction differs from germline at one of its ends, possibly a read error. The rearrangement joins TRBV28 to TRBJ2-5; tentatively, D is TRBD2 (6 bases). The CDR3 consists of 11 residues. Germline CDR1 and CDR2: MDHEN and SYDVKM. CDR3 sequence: CAGSLSGEQYF. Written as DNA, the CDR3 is TGTGCCGGCAGTTTATCGGGGGAGCAGTACTTC. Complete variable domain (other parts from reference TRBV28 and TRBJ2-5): DVKVTQSSRYLVKRTGEKVFLECVQDMDHENMFWYRQDPGLGLRLIYFSYDVKMKEKGDIPEGYSVSREKKERFSLILESASTNQTSMYLCAGSLSGEQYFGPGTRLLVL.

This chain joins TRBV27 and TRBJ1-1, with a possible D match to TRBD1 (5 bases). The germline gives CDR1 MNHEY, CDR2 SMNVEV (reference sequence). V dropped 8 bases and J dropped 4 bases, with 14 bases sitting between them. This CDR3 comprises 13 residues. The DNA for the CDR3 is TGTGCCAGCCTGGCGGGGGGAGGCACTGAAGCTTTCTTT. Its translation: CASLAGGGTEAFF.

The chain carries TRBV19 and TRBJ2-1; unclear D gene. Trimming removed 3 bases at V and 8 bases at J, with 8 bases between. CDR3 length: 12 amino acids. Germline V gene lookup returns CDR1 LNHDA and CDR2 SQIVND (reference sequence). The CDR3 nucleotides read TGTGCCAGTAGTATCTCGGGTCATGAGCAGTTCTTC. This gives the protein CASSISGHEQFF.

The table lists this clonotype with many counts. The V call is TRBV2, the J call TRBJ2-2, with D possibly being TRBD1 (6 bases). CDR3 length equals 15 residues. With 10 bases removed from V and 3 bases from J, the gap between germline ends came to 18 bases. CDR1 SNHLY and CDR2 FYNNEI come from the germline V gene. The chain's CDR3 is CAIKGGATDTGELFF. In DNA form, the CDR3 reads TGTGCCATTAAAGGGGGAGCCACGGACACCGGGGAGCTGTTTTTT.

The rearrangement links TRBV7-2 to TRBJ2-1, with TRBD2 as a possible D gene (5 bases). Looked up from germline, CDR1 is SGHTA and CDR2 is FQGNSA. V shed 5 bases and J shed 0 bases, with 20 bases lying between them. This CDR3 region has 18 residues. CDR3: CASSPKVGSAVSYNEQFF. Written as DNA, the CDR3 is TGTGCCAGCAGCCCTAAAGTGGGTAGCGCCGTCTCCTACAATGAGCAGTTCTTC.

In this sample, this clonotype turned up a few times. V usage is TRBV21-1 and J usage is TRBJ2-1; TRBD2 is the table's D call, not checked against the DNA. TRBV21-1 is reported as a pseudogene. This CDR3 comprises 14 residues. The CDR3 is CASSKSTSGNEQFF. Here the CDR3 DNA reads TGTGCCAGCAGCAAGTCGACTAGCGGGAATGAGCAGTTCTTC.

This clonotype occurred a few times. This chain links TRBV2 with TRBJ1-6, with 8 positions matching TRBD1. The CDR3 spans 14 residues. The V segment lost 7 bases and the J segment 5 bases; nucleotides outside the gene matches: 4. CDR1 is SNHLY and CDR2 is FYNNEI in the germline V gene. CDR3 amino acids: CASTPGQDNSPLHF. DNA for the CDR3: TGTGCCAGCACTCCGGGACAGGATAATTCACCCCTCCACTTT.

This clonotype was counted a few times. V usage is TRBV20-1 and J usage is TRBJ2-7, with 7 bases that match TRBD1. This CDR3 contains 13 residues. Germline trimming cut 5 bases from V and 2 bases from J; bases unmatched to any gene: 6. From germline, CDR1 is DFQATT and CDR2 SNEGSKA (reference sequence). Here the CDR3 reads CSAGRDRAYEQYF. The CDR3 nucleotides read TGCAGTGCTGGCCGGGACAGAGCCTACGAGCAGTACTTC.

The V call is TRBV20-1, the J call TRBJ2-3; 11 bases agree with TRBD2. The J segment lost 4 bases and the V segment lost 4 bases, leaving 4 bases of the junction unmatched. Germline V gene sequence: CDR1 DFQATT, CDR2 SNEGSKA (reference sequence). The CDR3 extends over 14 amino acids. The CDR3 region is CSAISGRAADTQYF. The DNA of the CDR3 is TGCAGTGCTATTAGCGGGAGGGCCGCAGATACGCAGTATTTT.

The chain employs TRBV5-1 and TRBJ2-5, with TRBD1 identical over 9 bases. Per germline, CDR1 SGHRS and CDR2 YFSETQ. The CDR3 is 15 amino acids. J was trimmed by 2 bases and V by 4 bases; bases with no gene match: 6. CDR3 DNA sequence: TGCGCCAGCAGCATGGCCGGGACAGGGCAAGAGACCCAGTACTTC. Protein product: CASSMAGTGQETQYF.

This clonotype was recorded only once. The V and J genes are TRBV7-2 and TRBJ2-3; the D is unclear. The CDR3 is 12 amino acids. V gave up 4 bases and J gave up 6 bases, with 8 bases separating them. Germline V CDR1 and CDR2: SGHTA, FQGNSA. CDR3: CASSSPQDTQYF. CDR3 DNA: TGTGCCAGCAGCTCCCCCCAGGATACGCAGTATTTT.

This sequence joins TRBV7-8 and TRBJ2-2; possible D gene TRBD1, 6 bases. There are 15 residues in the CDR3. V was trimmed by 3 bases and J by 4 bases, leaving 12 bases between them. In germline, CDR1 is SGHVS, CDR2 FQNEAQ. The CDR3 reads CASSFPRGFTGELFF. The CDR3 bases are TGTGCCAGCAGCTTTCCCAGGGGCTTCACCGGGGAGCTGTTTTTT.

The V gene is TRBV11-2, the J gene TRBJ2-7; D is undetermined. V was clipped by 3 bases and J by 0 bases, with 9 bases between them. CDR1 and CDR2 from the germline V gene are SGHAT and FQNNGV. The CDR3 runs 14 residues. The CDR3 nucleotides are TGTGCCAGCAGCTTTGGCCTTTTCTCCTACGAGCAGTACTTC. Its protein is CASSFGLFSYEQYF.

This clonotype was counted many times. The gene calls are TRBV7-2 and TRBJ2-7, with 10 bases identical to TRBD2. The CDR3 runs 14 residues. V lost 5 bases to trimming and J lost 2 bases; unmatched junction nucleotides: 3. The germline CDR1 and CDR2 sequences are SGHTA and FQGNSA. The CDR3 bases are TGTGCCAGCAGCCGGACTAGCGGCACCTACGAGCAGTACTTC. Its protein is CASSRTSGTYEQYF.

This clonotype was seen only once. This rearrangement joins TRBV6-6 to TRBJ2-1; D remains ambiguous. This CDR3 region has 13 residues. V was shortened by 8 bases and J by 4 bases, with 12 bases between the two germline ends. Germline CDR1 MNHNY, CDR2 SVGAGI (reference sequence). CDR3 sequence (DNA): TGTGCCAGCGCTCTGGCATCATACAATGAGCAGTTCTTC. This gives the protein CASALASYNEQFF.

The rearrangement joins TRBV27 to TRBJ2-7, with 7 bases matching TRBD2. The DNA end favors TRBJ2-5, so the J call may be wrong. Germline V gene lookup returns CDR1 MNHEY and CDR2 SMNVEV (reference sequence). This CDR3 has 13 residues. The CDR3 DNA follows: TGTGCCAGCTCCTTGCGGGGGTGGGAGACCCAGTACTTC. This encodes CASSLRGWETQYF.

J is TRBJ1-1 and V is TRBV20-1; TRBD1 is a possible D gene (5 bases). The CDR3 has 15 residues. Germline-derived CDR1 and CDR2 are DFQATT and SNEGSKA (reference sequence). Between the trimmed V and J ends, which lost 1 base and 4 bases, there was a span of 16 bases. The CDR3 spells CSARVGGGRTTEAFF. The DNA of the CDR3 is TGCAGTGCTAGAGTTGGTGGGGGAAGGACCACTGAAGCTTTCTTT.

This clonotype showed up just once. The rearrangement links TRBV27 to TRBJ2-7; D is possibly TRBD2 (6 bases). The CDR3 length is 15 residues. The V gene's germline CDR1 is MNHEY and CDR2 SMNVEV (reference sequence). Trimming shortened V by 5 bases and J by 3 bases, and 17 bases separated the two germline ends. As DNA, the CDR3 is TGTGCCAGCAGTCCCCTGACTGGCGGGAACTACGAGCAGTACTTC. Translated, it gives CASSPLTGGNYEQYF.

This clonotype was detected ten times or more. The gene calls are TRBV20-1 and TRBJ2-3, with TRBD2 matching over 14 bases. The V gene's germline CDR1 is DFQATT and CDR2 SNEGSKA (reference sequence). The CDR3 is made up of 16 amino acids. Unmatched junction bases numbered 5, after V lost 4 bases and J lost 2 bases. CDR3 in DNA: TGCAGTGCTAAGGGACTAGCGGGAGTCCCCACAGATACGCAGTATTTT. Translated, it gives CSAKGLAGVPTDTQYF.

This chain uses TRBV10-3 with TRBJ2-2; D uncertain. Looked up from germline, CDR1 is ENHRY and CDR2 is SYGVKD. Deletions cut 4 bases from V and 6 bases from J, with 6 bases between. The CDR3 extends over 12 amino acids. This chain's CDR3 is CAISGGAGELFF. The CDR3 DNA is TGTGCCATCAGTGGGGGTGCCGGGGAGCTGTTTTTT.

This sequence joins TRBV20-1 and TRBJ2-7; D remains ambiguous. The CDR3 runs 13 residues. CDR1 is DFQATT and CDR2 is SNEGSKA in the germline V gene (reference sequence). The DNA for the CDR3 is TGCAGGCCGTTTGGGATCACCTCCTACGAGCAGTACTTC. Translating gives CRPFGITSYEQYF.

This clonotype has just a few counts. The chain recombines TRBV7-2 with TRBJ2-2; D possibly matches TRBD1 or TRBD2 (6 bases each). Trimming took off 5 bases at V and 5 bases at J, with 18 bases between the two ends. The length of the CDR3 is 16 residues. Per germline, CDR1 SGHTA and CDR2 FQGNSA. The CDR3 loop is CASSLNSGGRTGELFF. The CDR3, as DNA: TGTGCCAGCAGCCTCAATTCCGGGGGCAGGACCGGGGAGCTGTTTTTT.

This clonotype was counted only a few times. CDR3 bases: TGTGCCAGCAGTGAAATAGTCGACGAGCAGTTCTTC. As protein: CASSEIVDEQFF. V and J are TRBV2 and TRBJ2-1; D unclear. V was trimmed by 2 bases and J by 10 bases, leaving 9 bases between them. Per the germline V gene, CDR1 is SNHLY and CDR2 is FYNNEI. CDR3 length: 12 amino acids.